This entry lists 25 T cell receptor beta chains sequenced from one sample in a study of blood T cells in healthy people across ages. Next came a second PCR, run for about 7 to 12 cycles, which used a sample-barcoded 5' primer along with a J-beta primer mix. TCRdb ran MiXCR on the 5' RACE reads and lists one entry per CDR3 protein. In the table there are nearly 800,000 distinct CDR3 sequences, 56% of which are singletons. What was sequenced was blood. All receptors derive from a middle-aged man in good health.

The genes are TRBV3-1 and TRBJ1-1, with D tentatively TRBD1 (6 bases). Looked up from germline, CDR1 is LGHDT and CDR2 is YNNKEL (reference sequence). The CDR3 runs to 17 residues. Trimming removed 2 bases from V and 5 bases from J, with 21 bases in between. The DNA for the CDR3 is TGTGCCAGCAGCCAATGGATGGATACAGGGAAAAATACTGAAGCTTTCTTT. This codes for CASSQWMDTGKNTEAFF. Filled out from reference TRBV3-1 and TRBJ1-1, the complete variable domain reads DTAVSQTPKYLVTQMGNDKSIKCEQNLGHDTMYWYKQDSKKFLKIMFSYNNKELIINETVPNRFSPKSPDKAHLNLHINSLELGDSAVYFCASSQWMDTGKNTEAFFGQGTRLTVV.

The chain has TRBV7-2 and TRBJ2-3; TRBD2 agrees at 10 bases. The CDR3 length is 17 residues. V shed 6 bases and J 1 base; nucleotides not matched to a gene: 10. The germline CDR1 and CDR2 sequences are SGHTA and FQGNSA. In DNA form, the CDR3 reads TGTGCCAGCAGACCCTTCACCGGGACTAGCGGCACAGATACGCAGTATTTT. Amino acid sequence: CASRPFTGTSGTDTQYF.

The genes are TRBV27 and TRBJ2-5; D uncertain. Per germline, CDR1 MNHEY and CDR2 SMNVEV (reference sequence). Trimming cost V 3 bases and J 11 bases, with 19 bases left between them. The CDR3 contains 14 residues. CDR3 in amino acids: CASSFRHLGNEQYF. CDR3 DNA: TGTGCCAGCAGTTTTAGGCATTTAGGCAATGAGCAGTACTTC.

The CDR3 sequence is CASSPELPEKLFF. The CDR3 bases are TGCGCCAGCAGCCCCGAATTGCCTGAAAAACTGTTTTTT. The rearrangement uses TRBV5-1 and TRBJ1-4; no clear D gene. The V and J ends lost 4 bases and 7 bases respectively, with 11 bases between them. There are 13 residues in the CDR3. The V gene's germline CDR1 is SGHRS and CDR2 YFSETQ.

V gene TRBV7-9 combines with J gene TRBJ2-7, with 9 bases that match TRBD2. The CDR3 is 18 amino acids. Trimming at V came to 1 base and at J to 0 bases, leaving 10 bases not matched to a gene. CDR1 and CDR2 (germline): SEHNR, FQNEAQ (reference sequence). The CDR3 DNA sequence: TGTGCCAGCAGCTTAGTTCGCTGGACTAGCGAACCCTCCTACGAGCAGTACTTC. Its translation is CASSLVRWTSEPSYEQYF.

The gene calls are TRBV2 and TRBJ2-5; 8 positions match TRBD1. The CDR3 consists of 13 residues. The V and J ends lost 9 bases and 7 bases, in that order; junction bases with no gene match: 10. Per the germline V gene, CDR1 is SNHLY and CDR2 is FYNNEI. This chain's CDR3 is CASLDRGRGTQYF. CDR3 DNA: TGTGCCAGTTTAGACAGGGGTCGTGGGACCCAGTACTTC.

The V call is TRBV14, the J call TRBJ2-1; D is perhaps TRBD1 or TRBD2 (6 bases each). In germline, CDR1 is SGHDN, CDR2 FVKESK. V dropped 4 bases and J dropped 1 base, with 20 bases sitting between them. The CDR3 spans 18 residues. The CDR3 nucleotides are TGTGCCAGCAGCCTCCACCGGGGGACATTTTCTTCCTACAATGAGCAGTTCTTC. It codes for CASSLHRGTFSSYNEQFF. Using reference TRBV14 and TRBJ2-1 for the parts outside the CDR3, the full variable domain is EAGVTQFPSHSVIEKGQTVTLRCDPISGHDNLYWYRRVMGKEIKFLLHFVKESKQDESGMPNNRFLAERTGGTYSTLKVQPAELEDSGVYFCASSLHRGTFSSYNEQFFGPGTRLTVL.

The gene calls are TRBV7-2 and TRBJ2-7; a possible D gene is TRBD2 (6 bases). Trimming shortened V by 5 bases and J by 2 bases, and 16 bases separated the two germline ends. CDR3 length equals 15 residues. Germline V gives CDR1 SGHTA, CDR2 FQGNSA. CDR3 sequence: CASSPAGRSPYEQYF. CDR3 coding DNA: TGTGCCAGCAGCCCAGCGGGTCGGTCCCCCTACGAGCAGTACTTC.

This clonotype was seen only a few times. One base away lies a much larger clone, so this may be a sequencing read error. The rearrangement links TRBV5-1 to TRBJ2-1; D remains unclear. Germline CDR1 is SGHRS and CDR2 is YFSETQ. CDR3 size: 14 residues. V was shortened by 0 bases and J by 4 bases, with 8 bases between the two germline ends. The chain's CDR3 is CASSLGLEYNEQFF. CDR3 nucleotides: TGCGCCAGCAGCTTGGGCCTGGAGTACAATGAGCAGTTCTTC.

CDR3 nucleotide sequence: TGTGCCAGCAGGGGGAGGTCGACTAATGAAAAACTGTTTTTT. Its translation is CASRGRSTNEKLFF. The chain recombines TRBV12-3 or TRBV12-4 with TRBJ1-4; D unresolved. The CDR3 consists of 14 residues. Trimming cost V 6 bases and J 2 bases, with 10 bases left between them.

This clonotype was detected once. This CDR3 is CASSQDRGQGSDTQYF. The CDR3, as DNA: TGCGCCAGCAGCCAAGATAGGGGACAGGGGTCAGATACGCAGTATTTT. The V gene is TRBV4-3, the J gene TRBJ2-3; the match to TRBD1 covers 10 bases. Germline V gives CDR1 LGHNA, CDR2 YSLEER. After removal of 0 bases from V and 4 bases from J, the junction contained 4 bases not matched to a gene. This CDR3 is built from 16 residues.

V usage is TRBV20-1 and J usage is TRBJ2-7; TRBD1 aligns across 7 bases. The CDR3 runs to 13 residues. Germline V gives CDR1 DFQATT, CDR2 SNEGSKA (reference sequence). Trimming removed 5 bases from V and 2 bases from J; junction bases left unmatched: 6. In DNA, the CDR3 is TGCAGTGCTGTCCGGGACAGCACCTACGAGCAGTACTTC. Amino acids: CSAVRDSTYEQYF.

This chain connects TRBV3-1 to TRBJ2-7, with 8 positions matching TRBD2. The J call may not be correct, given that the DNA end is closer to TRBJ2-5. CDR3 length: 13 residues. Per the germline V gene, CDR1 is LGHDT and CDR2 is YNNKEL (reference sequence). The CDR3 sequence: CASTGLATETQYF. The CDR3 DNA is TGTGCCTCCACCGGACTAGCAACGGAGACCCAGTACTTC.

This chain links TRBV5-1 with TRBJ2-5; 7 nucleotides line up with TRBD1. After removal of 2 bases from V and 4 bases from J, the junction contained 8 bases not matched to a gene. CDR1 SGHRS and CDR2 YFSETQ come from the germline V gene. The CDR3 is 15 amino acids. The CDR3 DNA is TGCGCCAGCAGCTTAACAGGGGTCACCGGAGAGACCCAGTACTTC. It translates to CASSLTGVTGETQYF.

CDR3 sequence reads: CATQDRVNYEQYF. The CDR3, as DNA: TGTGCCACGCAAGATAGGGTTAACTACGAGCAGTACTTC. V is TRBV25-1 and J is TRBJ2-7; D not certain. Trimming pared 10 bases from V and 3 bases from J, leaving 16 bases between. The germline CDR1 and CDR2 sequences are MGHDK and SYGVNS. This CDR3 is 13 amino acids long.

This clonotype turned up a few times. The gene calls are TRBV4-2 and TRBJ2-3; 10 bases agree with TRBD1. Germline CDR1 LGHNA, CDR2 YNFKEQ. The V and J ends lost 4 bases and 5 bases, in that order; junction bases with no gene match: 3. The CDR3 runs 14 residues. CDR3 in DNA: TGTGCCAGCAGCCGAGGGACAGGGGAAGATACGCAGTATTTT. Translating gives CASSRGTGEDTQYF.

The sample holds a few counts of this clonotype. J is TRBJ2-5 and V is TRBV7-2; D may be TRBD1 or TRBD2 (5 bases each). Germline CDR1 is SGHTA and CDR2 is FQGNSA. V shed 5 bases and J shed 1 base, with 8 bases lying between them. This CDR3 has 13 residues. The CDR3 DNA reads as TGTGCCAGCAGCGGGGACGGCCAAGAGACCCAGTACTTC. Protein: CASSGDGQETQYF.

The sample holds a few counts of this clonotype. The chain uses TRBV24-1 and TRBJ2-4; 7 bases map to TRBD1. TRBJ2-7 matches the DNA end more closely, so the J call is doubtful. This CDR3 is built from 17 residues. Germline CDR1 is KGHDR and CDR2 is SFDVKD. CDR3 in DNA: TGTGCCACCAGTGATTTAAGGCGGACAGGTCTTCATCACGAGCAGTACTTC. Residues: CATSDLRRTGLHHEQYF.

The chain uses TRBV11-2 and TRBJ2-3, with D perhaps TRBD2 (6 bases). This CDR3 region has 15 residues. Germline V lookup: CDR1 SGHAT, CDR2 FQNNGV. The germline V and J ends were trimmed by 7 bases and 1 base, with 15 bases remaining between them. The CDR3 reads CASTAVGGRTDTQYF. The CDR3 region has the DNA TGTGCCAGCACCGCCGTCGGGGGACGCACAGATACGCAGTATTTT.

This chain's CDR3 is CASSQESVGGYTF. CDR3 sequence (DNA): TGTGCCAGCAGCCAAGAATCAGTGGGTGGCTACACCTTC. The chain joins TRBV3-1 to TRBJ1-2; no clear D. V lost 0 bases to trimming and J lost 7 bases, with 9 bases between them. This CDR3 contains 13 residues. CDR1 is LGHDT and CDR2 is YNNKEL in the germline V gene (reference sequence).

A note on this clonotype: The junction shows a germline mismatch at one end, possibly a read error. The rearrangement uses TRBV12-3 or TRBV12-4 and TRBJ1-2; TRBD1 matches at 10 bases. The CDR3 runs 15 residues. The CDR3 DNA is TGTGCCAGCAGGCCTTCCGGGACAGGGGTCTATGGCTACACTTTC. Its translation is CASRPSGTGVYGYTF.

The genes are TRBV20-1 and TRBJ2-7; 9 nucleotides match TRBD1. This CDR3 has 15 residues. J gave up 3 bases and V 0 bases, and 6 bases lay outside the gene matches. The V gene's germline CDR1 is DFQATT and CDR2 SNEGSKA (reference sequence). CDR3 protein: CSARDPGTGYYEQYF. CDR3 coding DNA: TGCAGTGCTAGAGACCCCGGGACAGGGTACTACGAGCAGTACTTC.

This clonotype was found a few times. V usage is TRBV28 and J usage is TRBJ1-2; D remains unclear. Between the trimmed V and J ends, which lost 7 bases and 0 bases, there was a span of 3 bases. This CDR3 contains 11 residues. Germline V gene sequence: CDR1 MDHEN, CDR2 SYDVKM. The chain's CDR3 is CASKTNYGYTF. CDR3 nucleotide sequence: TGTGCCAGCAAAACTAACTATGGCTACACCTTC.

This chain connects TRBV19 to TRBJ1-4; possibly TRBD1 for D (6 bases). This CDR3 is 17 amino acids long. CDR1 is LNHDA, CDR2 SQIVND, per germline (reference sequence). V was clipped by 6 bases and J by 5 bases, with 22 bases between them. In nucleotides, the CDR3 is TGTGCCAGTAGGGGGCCCGGGCGACAGGAAAAGAATGAAAAACTGTTTTTT. It is translated as CASRGPGRQEKNEKLFF.

This clonotype was picked up a small number of times. The V gene is TRBV28, the J gene TRBJ2-3, with 7 nucleotides matching TRBD1. The CDR3 consists of 16 residues. Trimming took 8 bases from V and 2 from J; bases not matched to a gene: 13. Germline CDR1 and CDR2: MDHEN and SYDVKM. The CDR3 spells CASGLQGQPYTDTQYF. CDR3 bases: TGTGCCAGCGGGTTACAGGGGCAACCTTACACAGATACGCAGTATTTT.